One sample yielded the 25 T cell receptor beta chains listed below, sequenced in a study of blood T cells in healthy people across ages (dated by TCRdb to between 2015 and 2017). The method behind the library was 5' RACE. The data were produced on an Illumina HiSeq 2500. A second roughly 7 to 11 cycle PCR used a sample-barcoded 5' primer and a J-beta primer mix. TCRdb handled the public reads itself, with Q25 trimming in fastp and clone calling in MiXCR, and kept productive beta chains. Duplicate CDR3 protein sequences are folded into a single record with the most common DNA and genes. The sample table contains about 280,000 distinct CDR3 sequences; only one count was recorded for roughly a quarter of them. Together, the top ten hold over 25% of the sample. Sequenced input: blood. The receptors were gathered from an older woman in good health.

This clonotype was picked up a small number of times. The chain combines TRBV4-2 with TRBJ2-3; 12 nucleotides align to TRBD2. This CDR3 region has 18 residues. J was trimmed by 4 bases and V by 1 base; bases with no gene match: 9. Germline values: CDR1 LGHNA, CDR2 YNFKEQ. The CDR3 spells CASSQVRTSGMVADTQYF. CDR3 in DNA: TGTGCCAGCAGCCAAGTGAGGACTAGCGGGATGGTGGCAGATACGCAGTATTTT.

This chain connects TRBV19 to TRBJ1-1, with D perhaps matching TRBD1 (5 bases). The germline V gene has CDR1 LNHDA and CDR2 SQIVND (reference sequence). The CDR3 consists of 15 residues. Trimming left V 3 bases short and J 1 base short, with 12 bases between. For the CDR3, the DNA is TGTGCCAGTAGTATTCTTAGACAGAGGAACACTGAAGCTTTCTTT. Translation: CASSILRQRNTEAFF.

This rearrangement joins TRBV29-1 to TRBJ2-5; 7 bases fit TRBD2. J lost 2 bases, V lost 7 bases, and 1 base had no gene match. Germline-derived CDR1 and CDR2 are SQVTM and ANQGSEA. CDR3 length equals 11 residues. CDR3 in DNA: TGCAGCGCAGCGGGGCAAGAGACCCAGTACTTC. Translation: CSAAGQETQYF.

The V and J genes are TRBV20-1 and TRBJ2-7, with 9 bases matching TRBD2. There are 13 residues in the CDR3. Germline lookup yields CDR1 DFQATT and CDR2 SNEGSKA (reference sequence). The junction had 4 bases not matched to a gene; V was cut back by 7 bases and J by 0 bases. The CDR3 protein is CSVIAGASYEQYF. The CDR3 nucleotides are TGCAGTGTGATAGCGGGAGCCTCCTACGAGCAGTACTTC.

This sequence joins TRBV7-6 and TRBJ2-1; D is possibly TRBD2 (7 bases). Germline CDR1 and CDR2: SGHVS and FNYEAQ. There are 16 residues in the CDR3. V shed 5 bases and J shed 8 bases, with 22 bases lying between them. CDR3: CASSPRGGSGFHEQFF. The CDR3 DNA reads TGTGCCAGCAGCCCGAGGGGGGGCTCAGGTTTCCATGAGCAGTTCTTC.

This clonotype has more than one count but fewer than ten. The rearrangement joins TRBV12-3 or TRBV12-4 to TRBJ2-7, with 10 bases identical to TRBD2. V lost 0 bases, J lost 1 base, and 6 bases stayed unmatched. There are 17 residues in the CDR3. The CDR3 DNA is TGTGCCAGCAGTTTAGCGCTAGCGGGAGTACGGTCCTACGAGCAGTACTTC. Its translation is CASSLALAGVRSYEQYF.

V gene TRBV5-1 combines with J gene TRBJ2-5; D not resolved. CDR3 length equals 14 residues. Germline-derived CDR1 and CDR2 are SGHRS and YFSETQ. The V and J ends lost 4 bases and 0 bases respectively, with 10 bases between them. The CDR3 loop is CASSRLGYQETQYF. CDR3 DNA sequence: TGCGCCAGCAGCCGCTTAGGGTACCAAGAGACCCAGTACTTC.

The J gene is TRBJ2-1, the V gene TRBV5-1, with 7 bases that match TRBD1. The CDR3 consists of 15 residues. Trimming cost V 4 bases and J 8 bases; bases outside gene matches: 12. From germline, CDR1 is SGHRS and CDR2 YFSETQ. CDR3 coding DNA: TGCGCCAGCAGCCTAACCTGGACAGGCGTCTATGAGCAGTTCTTC. This translates into CASSLTWTGVYEQFF.

This clonotype was counted between two and nine times. The rearrangement links TRBV5-1 to TRBJ2-1, with 7 bases matching TRBD2. This CDR3 has 15 residues. Germline V gene sequence: CDR1 SGHRS, CDR2 YFSETQ. V gave up 4 bases and J gave up 6 bases; unmatched junction bases: 10. The CDR3 protein is CASSPEGGSRNEQFF. The DNA of the CDR3 is TGCGCCAGCAGCCCGGAGGGAGGGAGTCGCAATGAGCAGTTCTTC.

There are a few counts of this clonotype. The chain couples TRBV6-6 to TRBJ2-3; D is possibly TRBD2 (5 bases). V was cut by 0 bases and J by 11 bases, with 6 bases left in between. Germline CDR1 is MNHNY and CDR2 is SVGAGI (reference sequence). The CDR3 sequence is 11 residues long. The CDR3 region has the DNA TGTGCCAGCAGTTACTCCGGGGAGCAGTATTTT. This sequence encodes CASSYSGEQYF.

This clonotype rates as medium-sized. The rearrangement uses TRBV3-1 and TRBJ2-4, with no clear D. Germline values: CDR1 LGHDT, CDR2 YNNKEL (reference sequence). There are 17 residues in the CDR3. V was pared by 1 base and J by 0 bases, with 13 bases between. CDR3 loop: CASSQASTASAKNIQYF. DNA of the CDR3: TGTGCCAGCAGCCAAGCAAGTACAGCCTCAGCCAAAAACATTCAGTACTTC. Full variable domain (remainder filled in from reference TRBV3-1 and TRBJ2-4): DTAVSQTPKYLVTQMGNDKSIKCEQNLGHDTMYWYKQDSKKFLKIMFSYNNKELIINETVPNRFSPKSPDKAHLNLHINSLELGDSAVYFCASSQASTASAKNIQYFGAGTRLSVL.

CDR3 DNA sequence: TGTGCCAGCAGTTCCCAATGGGGACAGGTGAACACTGAAGCTTTCTTT. Amino acid sequence: CASSSQWGQVNTEAFF. The chain combines TRBV6-2 or TRBV6-3 with TRBJ1-1, with TRBD1 matching over 8 bases. The junction had 7 bases not matched to a gene; V was cut back by 4 bases and J by 0 bases. Germline lookup yields CDR1 MNHEY and CDR2 SVGEGT. This CDR3 is 16 amino acids long.

CDR3 sequence (DNA): TGTGCCAGCAGCTTCGTGTGGGGGGGCGAAGGAAGCTCTGGGGCCAACGTCCTGACTTTC. The encoded protein is CASSFVWGGEGSSGANVLTF. The chain couples TRBV11-2 to TRBJ2-6, with TRBD2 as a possible D gene (7 bases). CDR1 is SGHAT, CDR2 FQNNGV, per germline. V was pared by 3 bases and J by 0 bases, with 21 bases between. This CDR3 comprises 20 residues.

This clonotype was counted a few times. The rearrangement uses TRBV20-1 and TRBJ1-1; TRBD1 matches at 7 bases. This CDR3 comprises 13 residues. Losses at the gene ends were 6 bases for V and 1 base for J; bases not matched to a gene: 5. The V gene's germline CDR1 is DFQATT and CDR2 SNEGSKA (reference sequence). CDR3 nucleotides: TGCAGTGCGCCGGGACAGACGAACACTGAAGCTTTCTTT. Translating gives CSAPGQTNTEAFF.

The sample holds a few counts of this clonotype. This chain connects TRBV20-1 to TRBJ2-5; TRBD2 is a possible D gene (6 bases). The last part of the DNA fits TRBJ2-1 better; the J call may be wrong. CDR1 is DFQATT, CDR2 SNEGSKA, per germline (reference sequence). The CDR3 contains 15 residues. The CDR3 region is CSARGSGRSNNEQFF. Here the CDR3 DNA reads TGCAGTGCTAGAGGGTCAGGGAGGTCAAACAATGAGCAGTTCTTC.

This clonotype was found many times. The chain has TRBV5-1 and TRBJ2-3; unclear D gene. The germline V gene encodes CDR1 SGHRS and CDR2 YFSETQ. Trimming pared 0 bases from V and 0 bases from J, leaving 8 bases between. CDR3 length: 15 residues. CDR3 in amino acids: CASSLENPSTDTQYF. CDR3 coding DNA: TGCGCCAGCAGCTTGGAGAATCCTAGCACAGATACGCAGTATTTT.

There are a few counts of this clonotype. The CDR3 reads CASSPQGASYNEQFF. DNA of the CDR3: TGTGCCAGCAGCCCTCAGGGTGCGTCCTACAATGAGCAGTTCTTC. The rearrangement links TRBV5-4 to TRBJ2-1; TRBD1 is a possible D gene (5 bases). The V end was cut by 4 bases, the J end by 1 base, with 12 bases between. The CDR3 length is 15 residues. The germline gives CDR1 SGHNT, CDR2 YYREEE (reference sequence).

The CDR3 sequence: CASSPQGGANVLTF. In DNA, the CDR3 is TGCGCCAGCAGCCCCCAGGGCGGGGCCAACGTCCTGACTTTC. This sequence joins TRBV5-1 and TRBJ2-6; a possible D gene is TRBD1 (5 bases). Germline lookup yields CDR1 SGHRS and CDR2 YFSETQ. This CDR3 is 14 amino acids long. The germline V and J ends were trimmed by 4 bases and 4 bases, with 9 bases remaining between them. The variable domain in full, completed from reference TRBV5-1 and TRBJ2-6, reads KAGVTQTPRYLIKTRGQQVTLSCSPISGHRSVSWYQQTPGQGLQFLFEYFSETQRNKGNFPGRFSGRQFSNSRSEMNVSTLELGDSALYLCASSPQGGANVLTFGAGSRLTVL.

This clonotype was seen a few times. V and J are TRBV9 and TRBJ2-5; D gene ambiguous. The CDR3 length is 13 residues. Germline CDR1 reads SGDLS; CDR2 reads YYNGEE. The V end lost 0 bases, the J end lost 3 bases, and 6 bases lay between the germline ends. The CDR3 nucleotides read TGTGCCAGCAGCGTAGCGGCGGAAGAGACCCAGTACTTC. Translating gives CASSVAAEETQYF. The variable domain in full, completed from reference TRBV9 and TRBJ2-5, reads DSGVTQTPKHLITATGQRVTLRCSPRSGDLSVYWYQQSLDQGLQFLIQYYNGEERAKGNILERFSAQQFPDLHSELNLSSLELGDSALYFCASSVAAEETQYFGPGTRLLVL.

The sample holds many counts of this clonotype. The V and J genes are TRBV5-4 and TRBJ1-2; no definite D call. The CDR3 has 12 residues. Germline V gene data show CDR1 as SGHNT and CDR2 as YYREEE (reference sequence). V was trimmed by 0 bases and J by 4 bases, leaving 4 bases between them. CDR3: CASSLDSYGYTF. The DNA for the CDR3 is TGTGCCAGCAGCTTGGACAGCTATGGCTACACCTTC.

The V and J genes are TRBV9 and TRBJ2-4, with 12 bases fitting TRBD2. Germline lookup yields CDR1 SGDLS and CDR2 YYNGEE. The CDR3 extends over 20 amino acids. Trimming cost V 0 bases and J 2 bases; bases outside gene matches: 12. CDR3 bases: TGTGCCAGCAGCGTAGACCCAGGACTAGCGGGGATGGCGACCAAAAACATTCAGTACTTC. It translates to CASSVDPGLAGMATKNIQYF.

This chain connects TRBV29-1 to TRBJ1-1; weak D call: TRBD1 (5 bases). Germline V gene data show CDR1 as SQVTM and CDR2 as ANQGSEA. The V end was cut by 7 bases, the J end by 4 bases, with 16 bases between. The CDR3 length is 13 residues. This CDR3 reads CSDTQGSFTEAFF. DNA for the CDR3: TGCAGCGATACGCAGGGTTCGTTCACTGAAGCTTTCTTT.

V and J are TRBV6-6 and TRBJ1-3; D perhaps matches TRBD1 (5 bases). The CDR3 extends over 15 amino acids. CDR1 MNHNY and CDR2 SVGAGI come from the germline V gene (reference sequence). V gave up 8 bases and J gave up 0 bases, with 14 bases separating them. The DNA for the CDR3 is TGTGCCAGCGGGAGGTTAGGGGCCTCTGGAAACACCATATATTTT. This sequence encodes CASGRLGASGNTIYF.

This clonotype has at least ten counts. The V and J genes are TRBV3-1 and TRBJ2-3; 12 bases align to TRBD2. Trimming cost V 4 bases and J 2 bases; bases outside gene matches: 4. Germline CDR1 LGHDT, CDR2 YNNKEL (reference sequence). The CDR3 has 16 residues. For the CDR3, the DNA is TGTGCCAGCAGCCTAGGACTAGCGGGGAACACAGATACGCAGTATTTT. Its protein is CASSLGLAGNTDTQYF.

This clonotype was recorded at least ten times. The genes are TRBV29-1 and TRBJ2-3; 10 nucleotides agree with TRBD2. Germline V CDR1 and CDR2: SQVTM, ANQGSEA. The CDR3 runs 16 residues. V shed 6 bases and J 4 bases; nucleotides not matched to a gene: 13. The CDR3 protein is CSVARGEAGGSDTQYF. DNA for the CDR3: TGCAGCGTCGCTCGTGGTGAAGCGGGAGGGTCAGATACGCAGTATTTT.